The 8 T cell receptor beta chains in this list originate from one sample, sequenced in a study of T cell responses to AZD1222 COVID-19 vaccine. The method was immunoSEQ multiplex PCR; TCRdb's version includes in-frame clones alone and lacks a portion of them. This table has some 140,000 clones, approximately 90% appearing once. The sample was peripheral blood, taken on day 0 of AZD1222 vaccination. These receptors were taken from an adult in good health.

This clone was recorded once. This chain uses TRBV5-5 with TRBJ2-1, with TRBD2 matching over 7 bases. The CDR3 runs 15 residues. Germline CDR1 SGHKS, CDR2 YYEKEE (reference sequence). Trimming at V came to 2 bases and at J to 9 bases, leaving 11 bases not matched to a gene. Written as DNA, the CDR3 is TGTGCCAGCAGCTTCTGGACTAGTGGATCCCCTGAGCAGTTCTTC. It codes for CASSFWTSGSPEQFF.

The CDR3 sequence: CATSRDGTESGNTIYF. In nucleotides, the CDR3 is TGTGCCACCAGCAGAGACGGGACAGAGTCTGGAAACACCATATATTTT. The rearrangement joins TRBV15 to TRBJ1-3; 7 bases line up with TRBD1. In germline, CDR1 is LNHNV, CDR2 YYDKDF (reference sequence). This CDR3 has 16 amino acids. Unmatched junction bases numbered 3, after V lost 0 bases and J lost 1 base.

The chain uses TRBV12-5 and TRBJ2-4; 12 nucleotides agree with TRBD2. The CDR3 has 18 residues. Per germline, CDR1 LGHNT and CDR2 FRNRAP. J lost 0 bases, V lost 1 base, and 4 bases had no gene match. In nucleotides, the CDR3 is TGTGCTAGTGGTTTGGGGACTAGCGGGACCCTAGCCAAAAACATTCAGTACTTC. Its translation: CASGLGTSGTLAKNIQYF.

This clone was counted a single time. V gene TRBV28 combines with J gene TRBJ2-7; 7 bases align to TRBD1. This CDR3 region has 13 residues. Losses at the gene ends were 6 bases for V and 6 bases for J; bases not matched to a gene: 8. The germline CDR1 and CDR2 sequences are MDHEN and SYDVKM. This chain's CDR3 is CASRRTGRFEQYF. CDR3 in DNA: TGTGCCAGCAGGCGGACAGGAAGGTTCGAGCAGTACTTC.

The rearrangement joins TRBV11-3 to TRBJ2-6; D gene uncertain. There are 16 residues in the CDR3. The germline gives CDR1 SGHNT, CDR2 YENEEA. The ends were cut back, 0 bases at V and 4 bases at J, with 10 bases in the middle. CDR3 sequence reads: CASSLDYASGANVLTF. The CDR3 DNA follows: TGTGCCAGCAGCTTAGATTATGCGTCCGGGGCCAACGTCCTGACTTTC.

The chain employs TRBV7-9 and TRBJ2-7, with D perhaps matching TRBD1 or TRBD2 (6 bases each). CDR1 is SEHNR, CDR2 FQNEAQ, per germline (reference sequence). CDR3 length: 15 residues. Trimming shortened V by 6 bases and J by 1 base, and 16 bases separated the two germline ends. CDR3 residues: CASSQRGGLSYEQYF. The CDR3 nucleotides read TGTGCCAGCAGTCAAAGAGGGGGGCTTTCCTACGAGCAGTACTTC.

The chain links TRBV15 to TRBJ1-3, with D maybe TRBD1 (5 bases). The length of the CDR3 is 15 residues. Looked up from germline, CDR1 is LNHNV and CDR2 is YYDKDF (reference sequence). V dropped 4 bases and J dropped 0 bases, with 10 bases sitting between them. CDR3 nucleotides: TGTGCCACCAGCATAGACAGCCACTCTGGAAACACCATATATTTT. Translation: CATSIDSHSGNTIYF. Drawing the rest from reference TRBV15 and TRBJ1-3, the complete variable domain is DAMVIQNPRYQVTQFGKPVTLSCSQTLNHNVMYWYQQKSSQAPKLLFHYYDKDFNNEADTPDNFQSRRPNTSFCFLDIRSPGLGDTAMYLCATSIDSHSGNTIYFGEGSWLTVV.

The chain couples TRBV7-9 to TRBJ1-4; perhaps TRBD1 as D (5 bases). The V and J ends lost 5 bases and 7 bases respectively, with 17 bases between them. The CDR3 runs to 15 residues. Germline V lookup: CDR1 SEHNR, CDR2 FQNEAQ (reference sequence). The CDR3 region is CASSPTNRPSEKLFF. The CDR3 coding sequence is TGTGCCAGCAGCCCGACTAACAGGCCGAGTGAAAAACTGTTTTTT.